The source of this TCR beta chain is a study of blood T cell repertoires in COVID-19. Study-wide context: PBMCs, B-cell-depleted T cells, or T cells were the source of the cDNA or gDNA that made up the material.

Profiling relied on immunoSEQ multiplex PCR, and the TCRdb table lists in-frame clones only, not all of them. Among 140,000 to 150,000 clones, approximately 81% were seen once, and the ten largest hold 30% to 45%. The germline V gene has CDR1 SNHLY and CDR2 FYNNEI. This CDR3 is 11 amino acids long. V lost 5 bases and J lost 5, with 6 bases in between. Sequences were obtained from peripheral blood. The chain couples TRBV2 to TRBJ1-2; D gene uncertain. The clonotype originates from a human donor in a cohort sampled during active COVID-19. The CDR3 coding sequence is TGTGCCAGCAGTCTGGAGTATGGCTACACCTTC. Translating it yields CASSLEYGYTF. Based on the CDR3 plus reference TRBV2 and TRBJ1-2, the full variable domain is EPEVTQTPSHQVTQMGQEVILRCVPISNHLYFYWYRQILGQKVEFLVSFYNNEISEKSEIFDDQFSVERPDGSNFTLKIRSTKLEDSAMYFCASSLEYGYTFGSGTRLTVV.